This is a list of T cell receptor beta chains from one sample in a study of T cells in narcolepsy. Data came from immunoSEQ multiplex PCR; TCRdb stores just in-frame clones and leaves some out. The sample includes around 34,000 clones, approximately 79% of them seen just once. Sequencing was performed on memory (CD45RA-) CD4+ T cells from blood. Receptor source: a human donor in good health. Each CDR3 is given without its conserved first and last residue. A D gene is named only where the DNA matches it firmly.

CDR3 protein: ASSLFRAGTGL; D gene: .; J gene: TRBJ1-4; V gene: TRBV5-6
CDR3 protein: ASSADAGADTQY; D gene: .; J gene: TRBJ2-3; V gene: TRBV5-4
CDR3 protein: ASRVQIQAEAF; D gene: .; J gene: TRBJ1-1; V gene: TRBV19
CDR3 protein: ASSLGRGGNRQETQY; D gene: TRBD2; J gene: TRBJ2-5; V gene: TRBV28
CDR3 protein: SVERGDSNLYGYT; D gene: TRBD1; J gene: TRBJ1-2; V gene: TRBV29-1
CDR3 protein: ASSEQGEMQY; D gene: .; J gene: TRBJ2-7; V gene: TRBV6-5
CDR3 protein: ASSSPGANVLT; D gene: .; J gene: TRBJ2-6; V gene: TRBV6-5
CDR3 protein: ASSLVRGLGGTST; D gene: TRBD1; J gene: TRBJ1-2; V gene: TRBV7-9
CDR3 protein: ASSPSSSGRAGEQY; D gene: TRBD2; J gene: TRBJ2-7; V gene: TRBV5-4
CDR3 protein: ASSNQGGLRTTQY; D gene: .; J gene: TRBJ2-5; V gene: TRBV19
CDR3 protein: ASSVDYGELF; D gene: .; J gene: TRBJ2-2; V gene: TRBV9
CDR3 protein: GGSGTSSSYEQY; D gene: .; J gene: TRBJ2-7; V gene: TRBV2
CDR3 protein: ASSEAQRVGYT; D gene: .; J gene: TRBJ1-2; V gene: TRBV2
CDR3 protein: ASSFKSGYEQY; D gene: .; J gene: TRBJ2-7; V gene: TRBV5-1
CDR3 protein: SVADSSYEQY; D gene: .; J gene: TRBJ2-7; V gene: TRBV29-1
CDR3 protein: SGTTGNAGELF; D gene: .; J gene: TRBJ2-2; V gene: TRBV29-1
CDR3 protein: ASSSIRETYEQY; D gene: .; J gene: TRBJ2-7; V gene: TRBV7-9
CDR3 protein: ASSDTRVRDYGYT; D gene: .; J gene: TRBJ1-2; V gene: TRBV10-1
CDR3 protein: ASSFGQDGGELF; D gene: TRBD1; J gene: TRBJ2-2; V gene: TRBV5-4
CDR3 protein: ASSQDSARETQY; D gene: .; J gene: TRBJ2-5; V gene: TRBV4-1
CDR3 protein: ASSLYGEGTDTQY; D gene: .; J gene: TRBJ2-3; V gene: TRBV5-1
CDR3 protein: ASRLSPSGRRGGDTQY; D gene: .; J gene: TRBJ2-3; V gene: TRBV12-2
CDR3 protein: ASSEGGLAGVSRSETQY; D gene: TRBD2; J gene: TRBJ2-5; V gene: TRBV2
CDR3 protein: ASSFGRGETQY; D gene: .; J gene: TRBJ2-5; V gene: TRBV5-5
CDR3 protein: ASSEPSSQETQY; D gene: .; J gene: TRBJ2-5; V gene: TRBV2
CDR3 protein: VRSLAPQNRATLTEAF; D gene: .; J gene: TRBJ1-1; V gene: TRBV7-5
CDR3 protein: ASSMGPGTGGSRRNQPQH; D gene: TRBD1; J gene: TRBJ1-5; V gene: TRBV19
CDR3 protein: ASSEGTGGNYEQY; D gene: TRBD1; J gene: TRBJ2-7; V gene: TRBV18
CDR3 protein: AISGYDRGSNEQF; D gene: TRBD1; J gene: TRBJ2-1; V gene: TRBV10-3
CDR3 protein: ASSQDSGRFNEQF; D gene: TRBD2; J gene: TRBJ2-1; V gene: TRBV14
CDR3 protein: ASSLGKSSGRKQETQY; D gene: TRBD2; J gene: TRBJ2-5; V gene: TRBV7-3
CDR3 protein: ASSVQRESDTQY; D gene: TRBD2; J gene: TRBJ2-3; V gene: TRBV9
CDR3 protein: ASSNPTSGTHTNTGELF; D gene: TRBD2; J gene: TRBJ2-2; V gene: TRBV13
CDR3 protein: ASSSVTSALTDTQY; D gene: TRBD2; J gene: TRBJ2-3; V gene: TRBV5-8
CDR3 protein: AWRLAGGPIQQF; D gene: TRBD2; J gene: TRBJ2-1; V gene: TRBV30
CDR3 protein: ASSLERRPWAF; D gene: .; J gene: TRBJ1-1; V gene: TRBV5-5
CDR3 protein: ASSLDRAKDTGELF; D gene: .; J gene: TRBJ2-2; V gene: TRBV7-9
CDR3 protein: ASSPQMNEQY; D gene: .; J gene: TRBJ2-7; V gene: TRBV7-9
CDR3 protein: ASSMGQNTEAF; D gene: .; J gene: TRBJ1-1; V gene: TRBV11-2
CDR3 protein: ASGGEVPLH; D gene: .; J gene: TRBJ1-6; V gene: TRBV6-1
CDR3 protein: ASSKEGGDRDGNTIY; D gene: .; J gene: TRBJ1-3; V gene: TRBV21-1
CDR3 protein: ASSKNSGRARTDTQY; D gene: .; J gene: TRBJ2-3; V gene: TRBV21-1
CDR3 protein: ASRPAGRGAEAF; D gene: .; J gene: TRBJ1-1; V gene: TRBV6-5
CDR3 protein: ASSLLGAEEKLF; D gene: .; J gene: TRBJ1-4; V gene: TRBV7-9
CDR3 protein: ASSLYRATQPQH; D gene: .; J gene: TRBJ1-5; V gene: TRBV5-8
CDR3 protein: ASRYRGVENIQY; D gene: TRBD1; J gene: TRBJ2-4; V gene: TRBV5-6
CDR3 protein: ASSLSGALGYT; D gene: .; J gene: TRBJ1-2; V gene: TRBV5-1
CDR3 protein: ASSPNGPNNYGYT; D gene: .; J gene: TRBJ1-2; V gene: TRBV11-2
CDR3 protein: ASSQAPTSGNTIY; D gene: .; J gene: TRBJ1-3; V gene: TRBV4-1
CDR3 protein: ASSQPDRVAETQY; D gene: TRBD1; J gene: TRBJ2-5; V gene: TRBV4-1
CDR3 protein: ASSLAERTGNEKLF; D gene: TRBD1; J gene: TRBJ1-4; V gene: TRBV28
CDR3 protein: ASGGTGQAGYT; D gene: TRBD1; J gene: TRBJ1-2; V gene: TRBV7-9
CDR3 protein: SVGGHSEQY; D gene: .; J gene: TRBJ2-7; V gene: TRBV29-1
CDR3 protein: ASSLTSGGNNEQF; D gene: TRBD2; J gene: TRBJ2-1; V gene: TRBV7-3